The present entry profiles one TCR beta chain with its context. The data originate from a study of blood T cell repertoires in COVID-19. Authors' analysis steps: For nucleated cells, counts were estimated from reference gene primer amplification. Produced via immunoSEQ multiplex PCR; TCRdb's table is partial and in-frame only. That table supplies the V and J calls and clone size; D and trimming were determined from the DNA. This sample has around 300,000 clones; about 86% occur once, and the top ten carry 2.5% to 3%. This CDR3 contains 16 residues. Germline assignment: CDR1 LGHDT and CDR2 YNNKEL (reference sequence). With V trimmed by 3 bases and J by 9 bases, 12 bases remained unmatched.

Sequencing was performed on peripheral blood. This sequence was found in a man between 25 and 39 years old with active or convalescent COVID-19. This rearrangement joins TRBV3-1 (or the pseudogene TRBV3-2) to TRBJ2-1; TRBD1 agrees at 9 bases. CDR3 sequence reads: CASSQIGDRAYGEQFF. Written as DNA, the CDR3 is TGTGCCAGCAGCCAGATCGGGGACAGGGCCTATGGTGAGCAGTTCTTC.